What follows describes a single TCR beta chain. This clonotype was seen just once. This receptor's antigen is unknown. No base quality values were provided; no much bigger clone lies one nucleotide off. A lone read is weak support. The data were obtained in a study of T cell repertoires in aging, cancer and after chemotherapy (dated by TCRdb to the late 2010s). About the study as a whole: Six donor age groups were covered, ranging from 30 or younger up to 70 or older, and each group contained at least three individuals. TCR repertoires from healthy donor controls were recorded over periods of several months to years and showed clear clonal overlap between repeated samplings. The full dataset contained several million TCR reads. The study profiled peripheral blood TCR beta repertoires from healthy donors and cancer patients to examine immunoaging and T cell reconstitution after chemotherapy. Alongside about 97 healthy donors serving as a reference group, the cohort included over 200 cancer patients, of whom some 94 had hematological cancers and fewer than 130 had solid cancers.

Rearranged TRB sequences spanning V, D and J segments were amplified in a multiplex touch-down PCR with a mixed TRB-A/B primer pool. Illumina adapters and sample indices were attached to the amplicons in two consecutive PCR reactions using Phusion HS II polymerase. Amplicons were gel-purified with the NucleoSpin Gel and PCR Clean-up kit, then checked with Qubit and an Agilent 2100 Bioanalyzer. The libraries were sequenced on an Illumina MiSeq with 600-cycle, single-indexed, paired-end runs. The paper's processing steps were these. TRB sequences were processed with MiXCR versions 2.12 and 3.0.5. Each unique CDR3 nucleotide sequence was counted as one clone, and only productive sequences with at least two reads were retained. Repertoire metrics included Shannon diversity, evenness, clonality (one minus evenness), and alpha-parameterized diversity profiles from alpha 0 to 5. Generation probabilities of clones in paired pre- and post-chemotherapy samples were computed with the IGoR algorithm. The public reads were run again by TCRdb, first through fastp at Q25 and then through MiXCR, and only productive beta chains were kept. Merged by CDR3 protein, the rows form single entries marked with the most common genes and DNA. TCRdb assigned the V and J calls; the authors' analysis was not used. This sample holds a few thousand distinct CDR3 sequences; approximately 24% were observed only once. Over 7.5% of the sample is held by the ten biggest clonotypes.

The junction carries 8 bases between V and J, which are trimmed by 3 bases and 0 bases respectively. CDR1 and CDR2 are drawn from the germline V gene (reference sequence): DFQATT, SNEGSKA. Spanning cysteine to phenylalanine, the CDR3 consists of 13 amino acids. Here the CDR3 DNA is all that survives: 39 bases in frame from base 1. The investigation overall reported the following: In both cancer cohorts, the median generation probability rose over the chemotherapy interval, which suggests that the repertoire was reconstituted through rebound thymic output. Compared with age-matched healthy donors, untreated patients with hematological or solid cancers had significantly lower TCR diversity and higher clonality in blood. In healthy donors, the decline in TCR diversity with age was mainly explained by loss of richness, whereas in cancer patients loss of evenness was also found to contribute. According to the authors, the repertoire data do not permit conclusions about immunological memory after chemotherapy.

Instead of sorted cells or RNA, genomic DNA extracted from peripheral blood served as the source for amplifying TCR beta rearrangements. Material: blood. The chain employs TRBV20-1 and TRBJ1-1; the D region possibly corresponds to TRBD1 (6 bases align). This clonotype was obtained from a human donor in good health. The DNA sequence is TGCAGTGCTAGGGACAGCTTGAACACTGAAGCTTTCTTT. Translated, this is CSARDSLNTEAFF.